What follows is one T cell receptor (beta chain) and its context. PCR primers comprised 60 Vbeta and 13 Jbeta primers. Profiled with immunoSEQ multiplex PCR; TCRdb holds only in-frame clones, not every one. The sample records over 250,000 clones, roughly 88% being singletons. Germline lookup yields CDR1 LNHDA and CDR2 SQIVND (reference sequence). The CDR3 runs 14 residues. V was cut by 5 bases and J by 3 bases, with 11 bases left in between. The sample comes from a study of cytomegalovirus exposure and HLA in healthy donors. The V gene is TRBV19, the J gene TRBJ2-1; a possible D gene is TRBD1 (5 bases). Sequencing input: PBMCs. This clonotype was sampled from a man in his forties in good health and CMV-seropositive. The CDR3 loop reads CASSPGQNYNEQFF. As DNA, the CDR3 is TGTGCCAGTAGTCCCGGACAAAACTACAATGAGCAGTTCTTC.